Following are 18 T cell receptor beta chains from one sample sequenced in a study of post-analysis software for immune sequencing data. Antigens of these TCRs are unknown. Unique molecular identifiers were built into the TCR beta cDNA libraries. TCRdb ran MiXCR on the PCR reads and lists one entry per CDR3 protein. The data show about 200,000 distinct CDR3 sequences, 29% seen once. Study-wide points: With TRBV5-6, TRBV5-1 and TRBV20-1 included, about five TRBV segments were more frequent in patients than in controls.

Sample: blood. These receptor sequences come from a girl between 2 and 17 years old with multiple sclerosis.

This clonotype showed up just a few times. V and J are TRBV29-1 and TRBJ2-3, with D unclear. The V end lost 2 bases, the J end lost 4 bases, and 10 bases lay between the germline ends. Germline V gene sequence: CDR1 SQVTM, CDR2 ANQGSEA. The CDR3 contains 13 residues. The CDR3 DNA sequence: TGCAGCGTTGAAACCCAGATGGCAGATACGCAGTATTTT. It codes for CSVETQMADTQYF.

This clonotype came up many times. The CDR3 region is CASSPTPPGEQYF. In nucleotides, the CDR3 is TGTGCCAGCAGTCCTACACCACCTGGTGAGCAGTACTTC. The chain employs TRBV2 and TRBJ2-7; D unresolved. In germline, CDR1 is SNHLY, CDR2 FYNNEI. With 5 bases removed from V and 7 bases from J, the gap between germline ends came to 15 bases. This CDR3 has 13 residues.

The chain links TRBV2 to TRBJ2-7, with D perhaps matching TRBD2 (5 bases). Between the trimmed V and J ends, which lost 5 bases and 4 bases, there was a span of 15 bases. The length of the CDR3 is 14 residues. The germline V gene has CDR1 SNHLY and CDR2 FYNNEI. The CDR3 protein is CASSQTLVSYEQYF. DNA of the CDR3: TGTGCCAGCAGTCAAACACTAGTTTCTTACGAGCAGTACTTC.

The V call is TRBV9, the J call TRBJ2-2; possible D gene TRBD1, 6 bases. CDR3 length equals 15 residues. The V end lost 4 bases, the J end lost 4 bases, and 14 bases lay between the germline ends. The germline V gene encodes CDR1 SGDLS and CDR2 YYNGEE. The CDR3, as DNA: TGTGCCAGCAGCTTACTTACAGGGACCACCGGGGAGCTGTTTTTT. Encoded protein: CASSLLTGTTGELFF.

Only a few counts were recorded for this clonotype. A much larger clone is a single base away; this may be a read error. The rearrangement links TRBV10-2 to TRBJ2-5, with 12 bases matching TRBD2. Looked up from germline, CDR1 is WSHSY and CDR2 is SAAADI. With V trimmed by 10 bases and J by 11 bases, 11 bases remained unmatched. The CDR3 spans 13 residues. CDR3 bases: TGCGCCACCTCACTAGCGGGAGGATACGGGCAGTACTTC. As protein: CATSLAGGYGQYF.

The J gene is TRBJ1-1, the V gene TRBV7-9; D remains ambiguous. Germline CDR1 and CDR2: SEHNR and FQNEAQ (reference sequence). The CDR3 is made up of 16 amino acids. V lost 4 bases to trimming and J lost 1 base, with 16 bases between them. The DNA for the CDR3 is TGTGCCAGCAGCTCTCCCGTCCCCCTCTCGAACACTGAAGCTTTCTTT. This codes for CASSSPVPLSNTEAFF.

This clonotype occurred many times. The chain recombines TRBV5-1 with TRBJ2-1; D may be TRBD1 (6 bases). The germline V and J ends were trimmed by 0 bases and 8 bases, with 12 bases remaining between them. This CDR3 is built from 14 residues. CDR1 and CDR2 (germline): SGHRS, YFSETQ. CDR3 sequence (DNA): TGCGCCAGCAGCTTGGCCAGGGGAAGAGATGAGCAGTTCTTC. This translates into CASSLARGRDEQFF.

Comments on this clonotype: An end of the junction differs from the germline gene, which may be a read error. V gene TRBV7-9 combines with J gene TRBJ2-7; D not resolved. From germline, CDR1 is SEHNR and CDR2 FQNEAQ (reference sequence). The length of the CDR3 is 14 residues. The CDR3 nucleotides read TGTGCCAGCAGCTCCAATCCTCCCGGCCACGAGCAGGACTTC. The encoded protein is CASSSNPPGHEQDF. The full variable domain, its missing parts supplied by reference TRBV7-9 and TRBJ2-7, is DTGVSQNPRHKITKRGQNVTFRCDPISEHNRLYWYRQTLGQGPEFLTYFQNEAQLEKSRLLSDRFSAERPKGSFSTLEIQRTEQGDSAMYLCASSSNPPGHEQDFGPGTRLTVT.

The CDR3 protein is CSARAKFTLLYEQYF. For the CDR3, the DNA is TGCAGTGCTAGAGCCAAGTTTACTCTTCTCTACGAGCAGTACTTC. The genes are TRBV20-1 and TRBJ2-7; D unclear. The V and J ends lost 1 base and 3 bases respectively, with 16 bases between them. CDR3 size: 15 residues. In germline, CDR1 is DFQATT, CDR2 SNEGSKA (reference sequence).

This rearrangement joins TRBV20-1 to TRBJ1-3; D is unclear. The germline V gene has CDR1 DFQATT and CDR2 SNEGSKA (reference sequence). V dropped 3 bases and J dropped 0 bases, with 12 bases sitting between them. The CDR3 totals 15 residues. CDR3 residues: CSASGWTDSGNTIYF. In nucleotides, the CDR3 is TGCAGTGCTAGTGGGTGGACGGACTCTGGAAACACCATATATTTT.

In this sample, this clonotype turned up a few times. The chain recombines TRBV4-2 with TRBJ1-5; D is undetermined. CDR3 length: 14 amino acids. Germline CDR1 is LGHNA and CDR2 is YNFKEQ. Trimming shortened V by 4 bases and J by 7 bases, and 14 bases separated the two germline ends. As DNA, the CDR3 is TGTGCCAGCAGCCTAACCGACAAAGGACAGCCCCAGCATTTT. Protein: CASSLTDKGQPQHF.

In the case of this clonotype: One junction end disagrees with the germline gene, perhaps due to a read error. This chain links TRBV11-1 with TRBJ1-5; no clear D gene. The germline gives CDR1 SGHAT, CDR2 FQDESV (reference sequence). The CDR3 contains 13 residues. This chain's CDR3 is CACSWSGNQPQHF. The DNA for the CDR3 is TGTGCCTGCAGCTGGTCCGGCAATCAGCCCCAGCATTTT.

This clonotype appeared many times. The gene calls are TRBV27 and TRBJ1-6; TRBD1 is a possible D gene (5 bases). The germline V gene has CDR1 MNHEY and CDR2 SMNVEV (reference sequence). The CDR3 has 19 residues. The V and J ends lost 3 bases and 7 bases respectively, with 25 bases between them. Here the CDR3 DNA reads TGTGCCAGCAGTTTGGTCCGGGGGTTGGGTACGACAGCCAATTCACCCCTCCACTTT. Translated: CASSLVRGLGTTANSPLHF.

This clonotype has ten or more counts. V and J are TRBV5-1 and TRBJ2-5, with 7 bases matching TRBD2. CDR1 is SGHRS, CDR2 YFSETQ, per germline. This CDR3 comprises 15 residues. V was clipped by 2 bases and J by 1 base; unmatched bases: 5. CDR3 sequence reads: CASSLAGTTQETQYF. DNA of the CDR3: TGCGCCAGCAGCTTAGCCGGGACTACCCAAGAGACCCAGTACTTC.

At least ten counts were recorded for this clonotype. V gene TRBV6-5 combines with J gene TRBJ2-5, with 7 bases that match TRBD1. Germline loops: CDR1 MNHEY, CDR2 SVGAGI. This CDR3 spans 11 amino acids. After removal of 5 bases from V and 13 bases from J, the junction contained 7 bases not matched to a gene. CDR3 in amino acids: CASSTPDRWYF. CDR3 DNA: TGTGCCAGCAGTACCCCGGACAGGTGGTACTTC.

This clonotype has more than one count but fewer than ten. V usage is TRBV6-5 and J usage is TRBJ2-1, with D uncertain. The V end was cut by 7 bases, the J end by 6 bases, with 7 bases between. There are 11 residues in the CDR3. The germline gives CDR1 MNHEY, CDR2 SVGAGI. CDR3 region: CASIGFNEQFF. CDR3 in DNA: TGTGCCAGCATAGGGTTCAATGAGCAGTTCTTC.

A few counts support this clonotype. V is TRBV18 and J is TRBJ2-6; TRBD2 aligns across 8 bases. This CDR3 is built from 14 residues. V dropped 8 bases and J dropped 2; count of bases not matched to a gene: 2. The V gene's germline CDR1 is KGHSH and CDR2 LQKENI. The CDR3 is CASHGGAGANVLTF. As DNA, the CDR3 is TGTGCCAGCCACGGGGGGGCTGGGGCCAACGTCCTGACTTTC.

This clonotype was detected a few times. The rearrangement joins TRBV11-1 to TRBJ1-1; D is undetermined. V was pared by 4 bases and J by 0 bases, with 9 bases between. Germline lookup yields CDR1 SGHAT and CDR2 FQDESV (reference sequence). The CDR3 is made up of 14 amino acids. The CDR3 region has the DNA TGTGCCAGCAGCTCCAGGAACATGAACACTGAAGCTTTCTTT. It yields the protein CASSSRNMNTEAFF.